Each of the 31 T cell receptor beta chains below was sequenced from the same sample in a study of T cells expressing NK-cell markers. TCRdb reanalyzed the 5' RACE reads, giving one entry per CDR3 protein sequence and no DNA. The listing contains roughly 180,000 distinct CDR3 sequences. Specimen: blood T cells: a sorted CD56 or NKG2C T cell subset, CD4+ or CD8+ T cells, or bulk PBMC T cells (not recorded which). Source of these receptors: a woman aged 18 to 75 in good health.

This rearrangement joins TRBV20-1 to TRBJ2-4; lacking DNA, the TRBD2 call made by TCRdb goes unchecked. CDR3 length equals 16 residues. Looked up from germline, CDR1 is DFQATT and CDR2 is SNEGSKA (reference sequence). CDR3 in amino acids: CSAPGGQRLAKNIQYF.

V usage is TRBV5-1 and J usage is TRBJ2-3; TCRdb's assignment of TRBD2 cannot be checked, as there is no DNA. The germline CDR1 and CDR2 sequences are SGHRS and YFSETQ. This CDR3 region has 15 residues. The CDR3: CASSLAGTSADTQYF.

CDR3 amino acids: CASSPPWLAGAYEQYF. V is TRBV18 and J is TRBJ2-7; with no DNA, the TCRdb D assignment of TRBD2 cannot be verified. From germline, CDR1 is KGHSH and CDR2 LQKENI. The CDR3 is 16 residues long. The complete variable domain, with remaining parts taken from reference TRBV18 and TRBJ2-7, reads NAGVMQNPRHLVRRRGQEARLRCSPMKGHSHVYWYRQLPEEGLKFMVYLQKENIIDESGMPKERFSAEFPKEGPSILRIQQVVRGDSAAYFCASSPPWLAGAYEQYFGPGTRLTVT.

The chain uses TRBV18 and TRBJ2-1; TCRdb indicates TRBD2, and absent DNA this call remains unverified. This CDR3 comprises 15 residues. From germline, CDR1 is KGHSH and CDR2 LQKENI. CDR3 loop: CASSPASGAYNEQFF.

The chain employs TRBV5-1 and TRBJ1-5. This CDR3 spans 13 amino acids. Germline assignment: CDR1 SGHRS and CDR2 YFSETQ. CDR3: CASSFESNQPQHF.

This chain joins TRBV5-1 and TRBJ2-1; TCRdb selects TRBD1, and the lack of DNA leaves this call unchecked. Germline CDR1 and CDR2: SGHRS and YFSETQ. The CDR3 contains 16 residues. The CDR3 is CASSLGQGAPRNEQFF.

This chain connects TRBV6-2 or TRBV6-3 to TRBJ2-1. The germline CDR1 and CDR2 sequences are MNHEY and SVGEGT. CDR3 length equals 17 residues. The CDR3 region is CASSSRRLSRIGDEQFF.

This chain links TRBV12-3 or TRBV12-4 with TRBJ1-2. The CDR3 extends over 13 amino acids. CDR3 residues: CASSSIGSDGYTF.

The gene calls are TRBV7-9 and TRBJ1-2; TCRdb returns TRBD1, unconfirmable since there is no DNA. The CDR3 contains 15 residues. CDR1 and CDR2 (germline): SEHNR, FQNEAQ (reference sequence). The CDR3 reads CASSLGSGQIYGYTF.

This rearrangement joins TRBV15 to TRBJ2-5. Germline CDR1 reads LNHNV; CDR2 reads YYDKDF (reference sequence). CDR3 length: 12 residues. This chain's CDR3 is CATGRNEETQYF.

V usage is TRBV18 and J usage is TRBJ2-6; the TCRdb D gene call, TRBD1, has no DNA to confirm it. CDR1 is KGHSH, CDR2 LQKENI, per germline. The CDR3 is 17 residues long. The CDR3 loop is CASQRGQGSPGANVLTF.

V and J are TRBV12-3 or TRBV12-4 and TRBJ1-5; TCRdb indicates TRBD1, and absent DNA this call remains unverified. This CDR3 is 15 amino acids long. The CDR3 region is CASSPHRAGRQPQHF.

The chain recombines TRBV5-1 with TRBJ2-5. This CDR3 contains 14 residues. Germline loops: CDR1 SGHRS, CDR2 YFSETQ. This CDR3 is CASSLDGYGQTQYF.

This CDR3 is CASSHRRGLGANVLTF. V and J are TRBV14 and TRBJ2-6; checking the TCRdb D call of TRBD1 is not possible without DNA. The CDR3 covers 16 residues. Germline CDR1 SGHDN, CDR2 FVKESK.

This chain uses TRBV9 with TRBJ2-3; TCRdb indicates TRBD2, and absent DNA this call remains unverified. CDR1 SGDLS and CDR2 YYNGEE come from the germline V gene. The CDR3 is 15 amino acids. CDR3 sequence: CASSPRTSETDTQYF.

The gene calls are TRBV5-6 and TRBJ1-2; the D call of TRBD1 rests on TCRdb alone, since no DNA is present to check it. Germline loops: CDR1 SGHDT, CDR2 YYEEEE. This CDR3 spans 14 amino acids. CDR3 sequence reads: CASSLGGSADGYTF.

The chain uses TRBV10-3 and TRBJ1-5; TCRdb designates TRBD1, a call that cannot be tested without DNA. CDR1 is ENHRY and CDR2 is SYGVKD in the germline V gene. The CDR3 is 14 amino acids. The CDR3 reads CASQGQMGNQPQHF.

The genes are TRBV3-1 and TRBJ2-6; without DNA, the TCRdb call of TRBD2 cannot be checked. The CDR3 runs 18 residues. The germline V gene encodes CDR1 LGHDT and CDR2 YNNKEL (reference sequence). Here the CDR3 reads CASSQLLAGAAGANVLTF.

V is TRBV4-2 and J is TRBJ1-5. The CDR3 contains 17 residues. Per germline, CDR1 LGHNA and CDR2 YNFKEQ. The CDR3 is CASSQSRTAGSYQPQHF.

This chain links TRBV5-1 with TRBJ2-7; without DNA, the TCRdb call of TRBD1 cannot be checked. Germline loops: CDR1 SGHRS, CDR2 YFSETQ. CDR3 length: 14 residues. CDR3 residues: CASSYRLQAREQYF.

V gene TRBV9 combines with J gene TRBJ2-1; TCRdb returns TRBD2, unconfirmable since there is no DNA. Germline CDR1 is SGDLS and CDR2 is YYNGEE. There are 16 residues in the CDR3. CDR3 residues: CASSVGSSRARNEQFF.

The CDR3 sequence: CASSLGGVRQETQYF. The chain uses TRBV7-9 and TRBJ2-5; TCRdb proposes TRBD1, but this gene call is untestable without DNA. Germline loops: CDR1 SEHNR, CDR2 FQNEAQ (reference sequence). This CDR3 contains 15 residues.

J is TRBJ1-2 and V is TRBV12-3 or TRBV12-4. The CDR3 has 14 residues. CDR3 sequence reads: CASSLKVSNYGYTF.

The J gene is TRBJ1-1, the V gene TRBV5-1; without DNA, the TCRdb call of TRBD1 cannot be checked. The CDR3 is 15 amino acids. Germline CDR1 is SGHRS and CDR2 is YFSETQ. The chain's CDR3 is CASSLGSGGNTEAFF.

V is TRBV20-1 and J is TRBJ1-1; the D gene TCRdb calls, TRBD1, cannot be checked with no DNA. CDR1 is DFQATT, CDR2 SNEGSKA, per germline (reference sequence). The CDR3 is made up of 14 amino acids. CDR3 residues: CSARRDRGNTEAFF.

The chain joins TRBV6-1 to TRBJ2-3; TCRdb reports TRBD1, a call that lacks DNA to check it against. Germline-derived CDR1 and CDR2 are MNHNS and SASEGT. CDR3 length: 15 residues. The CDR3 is CASRGSGGSADTQYF.

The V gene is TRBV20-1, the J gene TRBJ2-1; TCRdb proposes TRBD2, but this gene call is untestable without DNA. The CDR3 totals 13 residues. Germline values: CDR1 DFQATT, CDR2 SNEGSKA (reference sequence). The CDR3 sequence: CSAQRGGRNEQFF.

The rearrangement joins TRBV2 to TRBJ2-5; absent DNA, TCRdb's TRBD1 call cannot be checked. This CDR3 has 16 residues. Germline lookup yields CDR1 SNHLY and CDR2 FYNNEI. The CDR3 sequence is CASSEDRGGPQETQYF.

The CDR3 sequence: CSAIGLLAGVIGYEQYF. The chain links TRBV20-1 to TRBJ2-7; no DNA is available, so the TRBD2 call from TCRdb remains unchecked. This CDR3 is 17 amino acids long. Germline V gene data show CDR1 as DFQATT and CDR2 as SNEGSKA (reference sequence).

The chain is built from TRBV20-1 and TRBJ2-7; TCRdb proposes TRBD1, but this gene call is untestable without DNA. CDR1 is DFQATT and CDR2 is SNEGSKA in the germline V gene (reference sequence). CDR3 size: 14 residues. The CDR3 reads CSAKIRGNSYEQYF.

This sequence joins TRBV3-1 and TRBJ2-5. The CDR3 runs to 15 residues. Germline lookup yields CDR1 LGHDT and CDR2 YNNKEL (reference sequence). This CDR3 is CASSATNRFQETQYF.